Listed below are T cell receptor beta chains from one sample, sequenced in a study of blood T cell repertoires in COVID-19. Clones were sequenced by immunoSEQ multiplex PCR, and TCRdb holds only the in-frame ones, with some missing. The sample includes fewer than 400,000 clones, 85% to 90% of them seen just once. The sequencing input was peripheral blood. The source is a woman younger than 45 with COVID-19, enrolled during active disease. CDR3s include the opening cysteine and the closing phenylalanine or tryptophan. The D gene is left open where the match is weak. Only part of the rows carry a size: once, few, many, or a class if the clone is expanded.

clone size: .
V gene: TRBV5-8
D gene: TRBD2
CDR3 length: 15
J gene: TRBJ2-3
CDR3 protein: CASRPLAGITDTQYF
CDR3 DNA: TGTGCCAGCAGACCCCTAGCGGGAATAACAGATACGCAGTATTTT

clone size: .
V gene: TRBV6-5
D gene: .
CDR3 length: 13
J gene: TRBJ1-1
CDR3 protein: CASIGRGNTEAFF
CDR3 DNA: TGTGCCAGCATCGGCAGGGGGAACACTGAAGCTTTCTTT

clone size: once
V gene: TRBV9
D gene: TRBD1
CDR3 length: 16
J gene: TRBJ2-3
CDR3 protein: CASSPWTGGATDTQYF
CDR3 DNA: TGTGCCAGCAGCCCCTGGACAGGGGGCGCAACAGATACGCAGTATTTT

clone size: once
V gene: TRBV6-5
D gene: .
CDR3 length: 15
J gene: TRBJ2-7
CDR3 protein: CASTANPTGSYEQYF
CDR3 DNA: TGTGCCAGCACCGCAAATCCTACAGGATCCTACGAGCAGTACTTC

clone size: .
V gene: TRBV25-1
D gene: TRBD1
CDR3 length: 15
J gene: TRBJ2-7
CDR3 protein: CASSGFRDREYEQYF
CDR3 DNA: TGTGCCAGCAGTGGCTTCCGGGACAGGGAGTACGAGCAGTACTTC

clone size: .
V gene: TRBV30
D gene: .
CDR3 length: 14
J gene: TRBJ1-5
CDR3 protein: CAWSNGVSNQPQHF
CDR3 DNA: TGTGCCTGGAGTAACGGGGTTAGCAATCAGCCCCAGCATTTT

clone size: .
V gene: TRBV6-1
D gene: TRBD1
CDR3 length: 16
J gene: TRBJ1-2
CDR3 protein: CASSDGDRDSARGYTF
CDR3 DNA: TGTGCCAGCAGTGATGGGGACAGGGATTCGGCTCGAGGCTACACCTTC

clone size: .
V gene: TRBV5-1
D gene: TRBD1
CDR3 length: 14
J gene: TRBJ1-1
CDR3 protein: CASSLRGLNTEAFF
CDR3 DNA: TGCGCCAGCAGCTTAAGGGGGCTGAACACTGAAGCTTTCTTT

clone size: .
V gene: TRBV12-5
D gene: TRBD2
CDR3 length: 18
J gene: TRBJ2-1
CDR3 protein: CASGLALTSGRAYNEQFF
CDR3 DNA: TGTGCTAGTGGTTTGGCCTTGACTAGCGGGAGAGCCTACAATGAGCAGTTCTTC

clone size: .
V gene: TRBV6-6
D gene: TRBD1
CDR3 length: 13
J gene: TRBJ2-1
CDR3 protein: CASSIQGNNEQFF
CDR3 DNA: TGTGCCAGCAGCATACAGGGGAACAATGAGCAGTTCTTC

clone size: .
V gene: TRBV28
D gene: .
CDR3 length: 13
J gene: TRBJ1-2
CDR3 protein: CASTPQPTYGYTF
CDR3 DNA: TGTGCCAGCACCCCACAGCCTACATATGGCTACACCTTC

clone size: .
V gene: TRBV11-2
D gene: .
CDR3 length: 15
J gene: TRBJ2-7
CDR3 protein: CASSQSRDTIYEQYF
CDR3 DNA: TGTGCCAGCAGCCAAAGCCGGGACACGATCTACGAGCAGTACTTC

clone size: .
V gene: TRBV28
D gene: .
CDR3 length: 16
J gene: TRBJ1-5
CDR3 protein: CASSPQGIPTNQPQHF
CDR3 DNA: TGTGCCAGCAGTCCCCAGGGGATCCCTACAAATCAGCCCCAGCATTTT

clone size: .
V gene: TRBV21-1
D gene: .
CDR3 length: 17
J gene: TRBJ2-7
CDR3 protein: CAYHWASGRLSSYEQYF
CDR3 DNA: TGTGCCTACCACTGGGCTAGCGGGAGACTTTCTTCCTACGAGCAGTACTTC

clone size: .
V gene: TRBV28
D gene: .
CDR3 length: 15
J gene: TRBJ2-1
CDR3 protein: CASSFFEAVYNEQFF
CDR3 DNA: TGTGCCAGCAGTTTTTTCGAGGCGGTCTACAATGAGCAGTTCTTC

clone size: .
V gene: TRBV25-1
D gene: .
CDR3 length: 15
J gene: TRBJ1-2
CDR3 protein: CASRGAGDSVGGYTF
CDR3 DNA: TGTGCCAGCAGAGGGGCGGGGGACTCTGTAGGCGGCTACACCTTC

clone size: .
V gene: TRBV10-3
D gene: .
CDR3 length: 19
J gene: TRBJ2-6
CDR3 protein: CAISESRDFYLSGANVLTF
CDR3 DNA: TGTGCCATCAGTGAGTCCCGGGACTTCTACCTCTCTGGGGCCAACGTCCTGACTTTC

clone size: .
V gene: TRBV7-3
D gene: .
CDR3 length: 14
J gene: TRBJ2-7
CDR3 protein: CASSLSSTSYEQYF
CDR3 DNA: TGTGCCAGCAGCTTATCCTCTACGTCCTACGAGCAGTACTTC

clone size: .
V gene: TRBV4-1
D gene: .
CDR3 length: 13
J gene: TRBJ1-1
CDR3 protein: CASSLTMNTEAFF
CDR3 DNA: TGCGCCAGCAGCCTTACAATGAACACTGAAGCTTTCTTT

clone size: .
V gene: TRBV27
D gene: .
CDR3 length: 15
J gene: TRBJ2-7
CDR3 protein: CASSSTGGITYEQYF
CDR3 DNA: TGTGCCAGCAGCTCGACAGGAGGAATAACCTACGAGCAGTACTTC

clone size: .
V gene: TRBV11-3
D gene: TRBD2
CDR3 length: 19
J gene: TRBJ2-2
CDR3 protein: CASSLGRASGRETTGELFF
CDR3 DNA: TGTGCCAGCAGCTTAGGTAGGGCTAGCGGGAGGGAGACCACCGGGGAGCTGTTTTTT

clone size: few
V gene: TRBV20-1
D gene: .
CDR3 length: 13
J gene: TRBJ1-5
CDR3 protein: CSASAGLGQPQHF
CDR3 DNA: TGCAGTGCTAGTGCAGGGTTGGGTCAGCCCCAGCATTTT

clone size: .
V gene: TRBV12-3/TRBV12-4
D gene: TRBD1
CDR3 length: 13
J gene: TRBJ1-2
CDR3 protein: CASSPTGDDGYTF
CDR3 DNA: TGTGCCAGCAGCCCCACAGGGGACGATGGCTACACCTTC

clone size: once
V gene: TRBV6-2/TRBV6-3
D gene: .
CDR3 length: 16
J gene: TRBJ2-3
CDR3 protein: CASSYPRGSSTDTQYF
CDR3 DNA: TGTGCCAGCAGTTACCCACGGGGATCTAGCACAGATACGCAGTATTTT

clone size: .
V gene: TRBV7-9
D gene: .
CDR3 length: 15
J gene: TRBJ2-5
CDR3 protein: CASSLALAEQETQYF
CDR3 DNA: TGTGCCAGCAGCTTAGCCTTAGCTGAGCAAGAGACCCAGTACTTC

clone size: .
V gene: TRBV11-2
D gene: TRBD2
CDR3 length: 17
J gene: TRBJ2-3
CDR3 protein: CASSPRGTSGIGDTQYF
CDR3 DNA: TGTGCCAGCAGCCCTAGGGGGACTAGCGGGATCGGGGATACGCAGTATTTT

clone size: .
V gene: TRBV3-1/TRBV3-2
D gene: TRBD2
CDR3 length: 16
J gene: TRBJ2-3
CDR3 protein: CASSLWTSGKKHTQYF
CDR3 DNA: TGTGCCAGCAGCCTCTGGACTAGCGGGAAAAAGCATACGCAGTATTTT

clone size: .
V gene: TRBV5-6
D gene: .
CDR3 length: 16
J gene: TRBJ1-1
CDR3 protein: CASSLLGSGDHTEAFF
CDR3 DNA: TGTGCCAGCAGCTTGTTGGGCTCAGGGGATCACACTGAAGCTTTCTTT

clone size: .
V gene: TRBV7-2
D gene: TRBD2
CDR3 length: 15
J gene: TRBJ2-3
CDR3 protein: CASSFRTSGRDTQYF
CDR3 DNA: TGTGCCAGCAGCTTTCGGACTAGCGGGAGGGATACGCAGTATTTT

clone size: .
V gene: TRBV5-6
D gene: TRBD1
CDR3 length: 15
J gene: TRBJ1-2
CDR3 protein: CASSLGDRGFYGYTF
CDR3 DNA: TGTGCCAGCAGCTTGGGGGACAGGGGCTTCTATGGCTACACCTTC

clone size: .
V gene: TRBV6-1
D gene: TRBD1
CDR3 length: 14
J gene: TRBJ1-2
CDR3 protein: CASSEGQGAYGYTF
CDR3 DNA: TGTGCCAGCAGTGAAGGCCAGGGGGCGTATGGCTACACCTTC

clone size: once
V gene: TRBV4-1
D gene: TRBD1
CDR3 length: 13
J gene: TRBJ1-2
CDR3 protein: CASSHGAGGGYTF
CDR3 DNA: TGCGCCAGCAGCCACGGAGCAGGGGGTGGCTACACCTTC

clone size: .
V gene: TRBV5-1
D gene: .
CDR3 length: 15
J gene: TRBJ2-5
CDR3 protein: CASSQRSRGEETQYF
CDR3 DNA: TGCGCCAGCAGCCAGCGGAGCAGGGGGGAAGAGACCCAGTACTTC

clone size: .
V gene: TRBV5-5
D gene: .
CDR3 length: 14
J gene: TRBJ2-7
CDR3 protein: CASSRPPRIYEQYF
CDR3 DNA: TGTGCCAGCAGCCGACCCCCTAGGATCTACGAGCAGTACTTC